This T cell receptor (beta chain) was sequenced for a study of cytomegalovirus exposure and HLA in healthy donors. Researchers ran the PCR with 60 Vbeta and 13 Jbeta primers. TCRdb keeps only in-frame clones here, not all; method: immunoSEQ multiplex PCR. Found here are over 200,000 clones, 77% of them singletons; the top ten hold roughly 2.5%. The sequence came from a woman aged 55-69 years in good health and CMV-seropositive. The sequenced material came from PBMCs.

This chain's CDR3 is CARVQSGSSYEQYF. As DNA, the CDR3 is TGTGCCAGGGTACAAAGCGGGAGCTCCTACGAGCAGTACTTC. The chain joins TRBV27 to TRBJ2-7, with 8 bases lining up with TRBD2. Trimming removed 9 bases from V and 0 bases from J; junction bases left unmatched: 7. The CDR3 contains 14 residues. Germline assignment: CDR1 MNHEY and CDR2 SMNVEV (reference sequence).